The 16 T cell receptor beta chains in this list originate from one sample, sequenced in a study of CD8 T cells in ankylosing spondylitis. Using its own MiXCR run on the 5' RACE reads, TCRdb lists one record per CDR3 protein. The data contain approximately 350,000 distinct CDR3 sequences, 20% of them singletons. The sequenced material came from blood, either unsorted or a sorted T cell fraction (not recorded which). These receptors originate from a male donor with ankylosing spondylitis or in good health (not recorded which).

The V gene is TRBV12-3 or TRBV12-4, the J gene TRBJ2-1, with D unclear. The CDR3 has 13 amino acids. V lost 6 bases to trimming and J lost 2 bases, with 8 bases between them. The CDR3 spells CASRPAAYNEQFF. CDR3 sequence (DNA): TGTGCCAGCAGGCCAGCTGCCTACAATGAGCAGTTCTTC.

This clonotype was observed a few times. J is TRBJ1-1 and V is TRBV12-3 or TRBV12-4; D is undetermined. The CDR3 has 14 amino acids. V was clipped by 8 bases and J by 7 bases, with 20 bases between them. DNA of the CDR3: TGTGCCAGCGGCCCATGGGCCGCCGGCGGTGAAGCTTTCTTT. Protein sequence: CASGPWAAGGEAFF.

The V gene is TRBV20-1, the J gene TRBJ2-1; a possible D gene is TRBD2 (5 bases). The germline gives CDR1 DFQATT, CDR2 SNEGSKA (reference sequence). V lost 4 bases and J 1 base, leaving 8 bases between the germline ends. The CDR3 has 13 residues. This chain's CDR3 is CSAILASYNEQFF. The CDR3 DNA is TGCAGTGCTATCCTAGCTTCCTACAATGAGCAGTTCTTC.

The chain links TRBV4-2 to TRBJ2-1, with 9 bases fitting TRBD2. The germline V gene encodes CDR1 LGHNA and CDR2 YNFKEQ. Trimming removed 0 bases from V and 7 bases from J; junction bases left unmatched: 7. The CDR3 length is 16 residues. Here the CDR3 reads CASSQEGLAGMNEQFF. The CDR3 nucleotides are TGTGCCAGCAGCCAAGAGGGTCTAGCGGGGATGAATGAGCAGTTCTTC.

The chain recombines TRBV19 with TRBJ2-5, with 7 bases that match TRBD1. CDR3 length equals 16 residues. Germline CDR1 is LNHDA and CDR2 is SQIVND (reference sequence). The J segment lost 5 bases and the V segment lost 4 bases, leaving 13 bases of the junction unmatched. CDR3 in DNA: TGTGCCAGTAGTACCCCACAGGGGTGGGGTAGGGAGACCCAGTACTTC. The encoded protein is CASSTPQGWGRETQYF.

DNA of the CDR3: TGTGCCAGCAGTCAACCAGGAGATACGCAGTATTTT. It translates to CASSQPGDTQYF. The chain has TRBV12-3 or TRBV12-4 and TRBJ2-3; D remains unclear. Trimming shortened V by 5 bases and J by 5 bases, and 8 bases separated the two germline ends. The CDR3 runs 12 residues.

This clonotype was detected only a few times. This chain links TRBV5-1 with TRBJ2-5; a possible D gene is TRBD2 (5 bases). This CDR3 is built from 14 residues. V lost 0 bases and J 9 bases, leaving 15 bases between the germline ends. Germline V lookup: CDR1 SGHRS, CDR2 YFSETQ. CDR3: CASSLEVSTGAQYF. The CDR3 coding sequence is TGCGCCAGCAGCTTGGAAGTCTCCACCGGGGCCCAGTACTTC.

The table lists this clonotype with a few counts. J is TRBJ2-7 and V is TRBV3-1; D is unresolved. V was clipped by 2 bases and J by 0 bases, with 5 bases between them. The CDR3 has 13 residues. Per the germline V gene, CDR1 is LGHDT and CDR2 is YNNKEL (reference sequence). CDR3 sequence: CASSQSLSYEQYF. The CDR3 DNA is TGTGCCAGCAGCCAATCCCTCTCCTACGAGCAGTACTTC.

V is TRBV29-1 and J is TRBJ2-1; 9 bases align to TRBD1. The germline CDR1 and CDR2 sequences are SQVTM and ANQGSEA. This CDR3 has 14 amino acids. In DNA form, the CDR3 reads TGCAAGCGGAACCGGGACAGGGAAGGCAATGAGCAGTTCTTC. It encodes CKRNRDREGNEQFF.

This clonotype was detected a few times. V gene TRBV11-2 combines with J gene TRBJ2-7; D is undetermined. Trimming took 6 bases from V and 0 from J, leaving 9 bases between them. CDR3 size: 13 residues. Per germline, CDR1 SGHAT and CDR2 FQNNGV. For the CDR3, the DNA is TGTGCCAGCAGGTGGGTTTCCTCCTACGAGCAGTACTTC. This translates into CASRWVSSYEQYF.

V is TRBV6-1 and J is TRBJ2-7; possibly TRBD1 for D (5 bases). Germline CDR1 is MNHNS and CDR2 is SASEGT. CDR3 size: 12 residues. The CDR3 DNA sequence: TGTTATTGCAGGGCAGACTCCTACGAGCAGTACTTC. Translated: CYCRADSYEQYF.

A few counts support this clonotype. The chain links TRBV29-1 to TRBJ2-3; D unclear. Deletions cut 4 bases from V and 3 bases from J, with 14 bases between. The CDR3 sequence is 14 residues long. The germline V gene encodes CDR1 SQVTM and CDR2 ANQGSEA. CDR3 residues: CSVVGRVETDTQYF. In DNA form, the CDR3 reads TGCAGCGTTGTAGGTCGGGTAGAAACAGATACGCAGTATTTT.

This rearrangement joins TRBV24-1 to TRBJ2-1; either TRBD1 or TRBD2 may fit D (5 bases each). The CDR3 runs 14 residues. With 4 bases removed from V and 9 bases from J, the gap between germline ends came to 15 bases. Germline lookup yields CDR1 KGHDR and CDR2 SFDVKD. DNA of the CDR3: TGTGCCACCAGTGACTCCGGGACCGAAGGTGAGCAGTTCTTC. Protein: CATSDSGTEGEQFF.

The rearrangement joins TRBV2 to TRBJ2-1; D is possibly TRBD2 (6 bases). Germline V gene sequence: CDR1 SNHLY, CDR2 FYNNEI. V was cut by 1 base and J by 4 bases, with 11 bases left in between. The CDR3 extends over 15 amino acids. Here the CDR3 reads CASSEGRAVYNEQFF. CDR3 DNA: TGTGCCAGCAGTGAAGGGAGGGCAGTTTACAATGAGCAGTTCTTC.

The rearrangement joins TRBV11-3 to TRBJ2-1; a weak D match, TRBD1 (6 bases). The germline V gene encodes CDR1 SGHNT and CDR2 YENEEA. Trimming shortened V by 3 bases and J by 6 bases, and 9 bases separated the two germline ends. CDR3 size: 13 residues. CDR3: CASSFETGNEQFF. As DNA, the CDR3 is TGTGCCAGCAGCTTTGAGACAGGCAATGAGCAGTTCTTC.

The rearrangement uses TRBV28 and TRBJ2-4; no definite D call. The CDR3 has 14 amino acids. Germline V gene lookup returns CDR1 MDHEN and CDR2 SYDVKM. V lost 11 bases and J 0 bases, leaving 14 bases between the germline ends. The chain's CDR3 is CASRLRLAKNIQYF. In DNA form, the CDR3 reads TGTGCCTCCCGACTCAGACTAGCCAAAAACATTCAGTACTTC. The full variable domain, completed using reference TRBV28 and TRBJ2-4, is DVKVTQSSRYLVKRTGEKVFLECVQDMDHENMFWYRQDPGLGLRLIYFSYDVKMKEKGDIPEGYSVSREKKERFSLILESASTNQTSMYLCASRLRLAKNIQYFGAGTRLSVL.